Each of the 29 T cell receptor beta chains below was sequenced from the same sample in a study of shared clonotypes between healthy human individuals. Naivety among CD8 cells was defined by CD45RO negativity and positive CCR7 selection, thereby excluding terminally differentiated effector memory CD45RA+ cells. Sequencing was performed with immunoSEQ multiplex PCR; in TCRdb, only in-frame clones are kept and a portion is missing. The data hold under 2,000,000 clones, with about 95% observed a single time. Input material: naive CD8+ T cells sorted from blood. The receptors originated from a man aged 18 to 29 in good health.

This chain uses TRBV4-1 with TRBJ2-1; a weak D match, TRBD2 (6 bases). Deletions cut 0 bases from V and 7 bases from J, with 16 bases between. The germline V gene encodes CDR1 MGHRA and CDR2 YSYEKL. The CDR3 is 16 residues long. CDR3 sequence (DNA): TGCGCCAGCAGCCAAGATTTACCGGGACTCTGGAATGAGCAGTTCTTC. Translating gives CASSQDLPGLWNEQFF.

The rearrangement uses TRBV18 and TRBJ2-2, with D possibly matching TRBD1 (7 bases). The CDR3 extends over 19 amino acids. The V gene lost 2 bases and the J gene lost 5 bases, with 24 bases spanning the gap. The V gene's germline CDR1 is KGHSH and CDR2 LQKENI. The CDR3 nucleotides read TGTGCCAGCTCACCAATTCCCCAGGGGGGAGTTAAGAATACCGGGGAGCTGTTTTTT. Protein sequence: CASSPIPQGGVKNTGELFF. Full variable domain (rest looked up from reference TRBV18 and TRBJ2-2): NAGVMQNPRHLVRRRGQEARLRCSPMKGHSHVYWYRQLPEEGLKFMVYLQKENIIDESGMPKERFSAEFPKEGPSILRIQQVVRGDSAAYFCASSPIPQGGVKNTGELFFGEGSRLTVL.

The chain employs TRBV5-8 and TRBJ1-6; D is undetermined. Germline CDR1 and CDR2: SGHTS and YDEGEE. Trimming pared 2 bases from V and 8 bases from J, leaving 17 bases between. The CDR3 has 16 residues. This CDR3 is CASSFVRWREDSPLHF. In nucleotides, the CDR3 is TGTGCCAGCAGCTTCGTTCGATGGCGGGAAGATTCACCCCTCCACTTT.

Of note for this clone: Other DNA sequences in this specimen translate into the identical CDR3. The chain couples TRBV5-6 to TRBJ1-1; D is possibly TRBD1 (6 bases). The CDR3 consists of 12 residues. Looked up from germline, CDR1 is SGHDT and CDR2 is YYEEEE. Deletions cut 3 bases from V and 6 bases from J, with 9 bases between. In DNA, the CDR3 is TGTGCCAGCAGCTCACAGGGCCCTGAAGCTTTCTTT. Its protein product is CASSSQGPEAFF.

This clone was seen only once. This sequence joins TRBV28 and TRBJ2-7, with no clear D. Deletions cut 3 bases from V and 3 bases from J, with 12 bases between. This CDR3 has 14 amino acids. The germline V gene has CDR1 MDHEN and CDR2 SYDVKM. The CDR3, as DNA: TGTGCCAGCAGTTTCGGCACGGTAGGCTACGAGCAGTACTTC. This sequence encodes CASSFGTVGYEQYF.

The J gene is TRBJ1-2, the V gene TRBV6-6; no definite D call. V gave up 5 bases and J gave up 10 bases, with 11 bases separating them. This CDR3 has 11 residues. Germline V lookup: CDR1 MNHNY, CDR2 SVGAGI (reference sequence). CDR3 sequence reads: CASSKTDYYTF. The CDR3 nucleotides read TGTGCCAGCAGTAAGACGGATTACTACACCTTC.

The chain carries TRBV6-1 and TRBJ2-7, with D tentatively TRBD1 (5 bases). V shed 4 bases and J shed 4 bases, with 11 bases lying between them. Germline values: CDR1 MNHNS, CDR2 SASEGT. The CDR3 runs 13 residues. The CDR3 sequence: CASSARVLYEQYF. DNA for the CDR3: TGTGCCAGCAGTGCCAGGGTTCTGTACGAGCAGTACTTC.

This rearrangement joins TRBV6-1 to TRBJ2-3; perhaps TRBD2 as D (6 bases). CDR1 is MNHNS, CDR2 SASEGT, per germline. V lost 3 bases and J 3 bases, leaving 13 bases between the germline ends. The CDR3 runs 15 residues. The CDR3 is CASSDLLAGTDTQYF. CDR3 nucleotides: TGTGCCAGCAGTGACCTCTTGGCGGGGACAGATACGCAGTATTTT.

The gene calls are TRBV2 and TRBJ1-1; the D gene is possibly TRBD1 (6 bases). Between the trimmed V and J ends, which lost 10 bases and 1 base, there was a span of 13 bases. Germline V lookup: CDR1 SNHLY, CDR2 FYNNEI. The CDR3 has 13 amino acids. CDR3 DNA sequence: TGTGCCACAAGGGACACTCGGAACACTGAAGCTTTCTTT. Its protein is CATRDTRNTEAFF.

V and J are TRBV14 and TRBJ2-2, with TRBD1 matching over 8 bases. The length of the CDR3 is 17 residues. J gave up 3 bases and V 0 bases, and 6 bases lay outside the gene matches. Per the germline V gene, CDR1 is SGHDN and CDR2 is FVKESK. In DNA form, the CDR3 reads TGTGCCAGCAGCCAAGAAATCCAGGGGGCGCACACCGGGGAGCTGTTTTTT. Encoded protein: CASSQEIQGAHTGELFF.

The chain uses TRBV27 and TRBJ1-6; 7 bases line up with TRBD1. Germline trimming cut 2 bases from V and 10 bases from J; bases unmatched to any gene: 8. Germline V CDR1 and CDR2: MNHEY, SMNVEV (reference sequence). This CDR3 has 15 amino acids. Here the CDR3 reads CASSLSRQGGSPLHF. The CDR3 DNA sequence: TGTGCCAGCAGTTTAAGTAGACAGGGTGGGTCACCCCTCCACTTT.

The chain has TRBV28 and TRBJ2-2; D possibly matches TRBD1 or TRBD2 (6 bases each). The CDR3 loop spans 16 amino acids. The ends were cut back, 6 bases at V and 3 bases at J, with 17 bases in the middle. CDR1 and CDR2 from the germline V gene are MDHEN and SYDVKM. The CDR3 sequence is CASSPFRGPHTGELFF. CDR3 bases: TGTGCCAGCAGCCCCTTCCGGGGGCCGCACACCGGGGAGCTGTTTTTT.

The CDR3 sequence: CAWERGSSTDTQYF. The CDR3 coding sequence is TGTGCCTGGGAAAGAGGTTCTAGCACAGATACGCAGTATTTT. This chain links TRBV30 with TRBJ2-3; D ambiguous. Trimming cost V 5 bases and J 0 bases, with 12 bases left between them. Germline V gene lookup returns CDR1 GTSNPN and CDR2 SVGIG (reference sequence). The CDR3 length is 14 residues. The full variable domain, its missing parts supplied by reference TRBV30 and TRBJ2-3, is SQTIHQWPATLVQPVGSPLSLECTVEGTSNPNLYWYRQAAGRGLQLLFYSVGIGQISSEVPQNLSASRPQDRQFILSSKKLLLSDSGFYLCAWERGSSTDTQYFGPGTRLTVL.

The V gene is TRBV28, the J gene TRBJ1-4; D is unclear. With 3 bases removed from V and 4 bases from J, the gap between germline ends came to 6 bases. CDR3 length: 13 residues. CDR1 MDHEN and CDR2 SYDVKM come from the germline V gene. The CDR3 region is CASSFPNNEKLFF. DNA of the CDR3: TGTGCCAGCAGTTTCCCCAATAATGAAAAACTGTTTTTT.

The chain carries TRBV7-6 and TRBJ2-6; either TRBD1 or TRBD2 may fit D (5 bases each). V was pared by 3 bases and J by 0 bases, with 18 bases between. Looked up from germline, CDR1 is SGHVS and CDR2 is FNYEAQ. There are 19 residues in the CDR3. The chain's CDR3 is CASSFLEGQQSSGANVLTF. In nucleotides, the CDR3 is TGTGCCAGCAGCTTCTTAGAGGGGCAGCAGAGCTCTGGGGCCAACGTCCTGACTTTC. Full variable domain (rest looked up from reference TRBV7-6 and TRBJ2-6): GAGVSQSPRYKVTKRGQDVALRCDPISGHVSLYWYRQALGQGPEFLTYFNYEAQQDKSGLPNDRFSAERPEGSISTLTIQRTEQRDSAMYRCASSFLEGQQSSGANVLTFGAGSRLTVL.

The chain carries TRBV2 and TRBJ2-5, with 10 bases identical to TRBD1. Unmatched junction bases numbered 3, after V lost 6 bases and J lost 2 bases. This CDR3 contains 14 residues. CDR1 and CDR2 (germline): SNHLY, FYNNEI. The CDR3 DNA is TGTGCCAGCAGGAGGGACAGGGGACAAGAGACCCAGTACTTC. Translation gives CASRRDRGQETQYF.

This sequence joins TRBV5-1 and TRBJ2-7; D call uncertain. The CDR3 sequence is 15 residues long. V dropped 0 bases and J dropped 0 bases, with 10 bases sitting between them. Per germline, CDR1 SGHRS and CDR2 YFSETQ. This CDR3 is CASSLDSRSSYEQYF. CDR3 sequence (DNA): TGCGCCAGCAGCTTGGATTCCAGGAGCTCCTACGAGCAGTACTTC. Together with reference TRBV5-1 and TRBJ2-7, the CDR3 gives the full variable domain: KAGVTQTPRYLIKTRGQQVTLSCSPISGHRSVSWYQQTPGQGLQFLFEYFSETQRNKGNFPGRFSGRQFSNSRSEMNVSTLELGDSALYLCASSLDSRSSYEQYFGPGTRLTVT.

The V and J genes are TRBV5-4 and TRBJ2-7; D is unresolved. Between the trimmed V and J ends, which lost 4 bases and 0 bases, there was a span of 8 bases. The CDR3 covers 13 residues. Germline V gives CDR1 SGHNT, CDR2 YYREEE (reference sequence). The CDR3 DNA follows: TGTGCCAGCAGCCACATCTCCTCCTACGAGCAGTACTTC. As protein: CASSHISSYEQYF.

This sequence joins TRBV6-5 and TRBJ2-1, with TRBD2 matching over 7 bases. Germline V gene data show CDR1 as MNHEY and CDR2 as SVGAGI. There are 14 residues in the CDR3. The V and J ends lost 1 base and 8 bases, in that order; junction bases with no gene match: 5. CDR3 sequence: CASSYYQGGDEQFF. The CDR3 nucleotides are TGTGCCAGCAGTTACTATCAGGGAGGGGATGAGCAGTTCTTC.

In DNA form, the CDR3 reads TGTGCCAGCAGTATGAGGCGATGGGATGGCTACACCTTC. Amino acid sequence: CASSMRRWDGYTF. J is TRBJ1-2 and V is TRBV11-1; no clear D. This CDR3 is built from 13 residues. Trimming left V 6 bases short and J 6 bases short, with 14 bases between. Looked up from germline, CDR1 is SGHAT and CDR2 is FQDESV (reference sequence).

The chain has TRBV13 and TRBJ2-7; 8 positions agree with TRBD1. Trimming at V came to 8 bases and at J to 5 bases, leaving 5 bases not matched to a gene. CDR3 length equals 12 residues. Germline CDR1 PRHDT, CDR2 FYEKMQ (reference sequence). The CDR3 DNA reads as TGTGCCAGCGCCAGACAGGGGAACGAGCAGTACTTC. Translating it yields CASARQGNEQYF.

The count of this clone is one. This chain connects TRBV10-1 to TRBJ2-7; TRBD1 matches at 8 bases. CDR1 WNHNN and CDR2 SYGVQD come from the germline V gene (reference sequence). The V and J ends lost 0 bases and 3 bases, in that order; junction bases with no gene match: 4. CDR3 length equals 15 residues. CDR3 protein: CASSESGTGLYEQYF. The CDR3 DNA sequence: TGCGCCAGCAGTGAGTCGGGGACAGGACTCTACGAGCAGTACTTC.

In DNA, the CDR3 is TGTGCCAGCAGCTTATACCTGGGGGCGCTTGATGAGCAGTTCTTC. Translating it yields CASSLYLGALDEQFF. The gene calls are TRBV7-9 and TRBJ2-1; TRBD1 might be the D (6 bases). Germline V CDR1 and CDR2: SEHNR, FQNEAQ (reference sequence). Trimming pared 2 bases from V and 8 bases from J, leaving 16 bases between. The CDR3 is made up of 15 amino acids.

The J gene is TRBJ2-3, the V gene TRBV15; D gene ambiguous. Germline CDR1 LNHNV, CDR2 YYDKDF (reference sequence). Trimming left V 3 bases short and J 5 bases short, with 12 bases between. There are 14 residues in the CDR3. In DNA form, the CDR3 reads TGTGCCACCAGCAGGGGCCCCGGGCAAGATACGCAGTATTTT. It encodes CATSRGPGQDTQYF.

This chain links TRBV13 with TRBJ1-2; D is unresolved. V lost 6 bases to trimming and J lost 6 bases, with 14 bases between them. The CDR3 is 13 amino acids. Germline assignment: CDR1 PRHDT and CDR2 FYEKMQ (reference sequence). The CDR3 nucleotides are TGTGCCAGCAGTTTAACTATGACGGATGGCTACACCTTC. This translates into CASSLTMTDGYTF.

The rearrangement links TRBV10-3 to TRBJ2-7; D is unclear. This CDR3 is 14 amino acids long. V lost 4 bases and J 4 bases, leaving 14 bases between the germline ends. Germline CDR1 and CDR2: ENHRY and SYGVKD. CDR3 residues: CAISVASSGYEQYF. The CDR3 nucleotides are TGTGCCATCAGTGTGGCCTCATCTGGGTACGAGCAGTACTTC.

The chain joins TRBV6-5 to TRBJ2-1, with 9 bases that match TRBD2. V shed 0 bases and J 7 bases; nucleotides not matched to a gene: 7. The length of the CDR3 is 16 residues. Looked up from germline, CDR1 is MNHEY and CDR2 is SVGAGI. The CDR3 DNA is TGTGCCAGCAGTTACTCGAGCGGGAGGATTTGGAATGAGCAGTTCTTC. This sequence encodes CASSYSSGRIWNEQFF.

V and J are TRBV4-1 and TRBJ2-5; 9 nucleotides match TRBD2. The CDR3 has 16 residues. V lost 0 bases to trimming and J lost 5 bases; unmatched junction nucleotides: 7. Germline-derived CDR1 and CDR2 are MGHRA and YSYEKL. The CDR3 reads CASSQEAGGPRETQYF. The DNA for the CDR3 is TGCGCCAGCAGCCAAGAGGCGGGAGGGCCTAGGGAGACCCAGTACTTC.

With regard to this clone: One junction end does not reproduce the germline sequence, and a read error may be involved. The J gene is TRBJ2-5, the V gene TRBV7-7; D not certain. CDR3 size: 13 residues. CDR1 and CDR2 (germline): SSHAT, FNYEAQ (reference sequence). The DNA for the CDR3 is TGTGCTAGCAGCTTAGAACCCCAAGAGACCCAGTACTTC. Protein product: CASSLEPQETQYF.